One sample yielded the 23 T cell receptor beta chains listed below, sequenced in a study of T cells in localized non-small cell lung cancer. TCRdb keeps only in-frame clones here, not all; method: immunoSEQ multiplex PCR. The sample shows 1,500 to 2,000 clones, approximately 25% of them seen only once. The sample in question was normal lung tissue next to the tumor, obtained before any cancer treatment. Source of these receptors: a female donor aged 60 or older with stage I lung adenocarcinoma.

The chain is built from TRBV7-6 and TRBJ2-5; D gene unclear. Trimming stripped 7 bases from V and 1 base from J, with 16 bases between. Germline assignment: CDR1 SGHVS and CDR2 FNYEAQ. CDR3 length: 15 residues. The DNA of the CDR3 is TGTGCCAGCAAGCCGGTGTGGGCAGGCCAAGAGACCCAGTACTTC. Protein sequence: CASKPVWAGQETQYF.

The table lists this clone with a few counts. The chain uses TRBV11-3 and TRBJ1-2; 11 nucleotides align to TRBD1. With V trimmed by 4 bases and J by 6 bases, 4 bases remained unmatched. Per the germline V gene, CDR1 is SGHNT and CDR2 is YENEEA. The length of the CDR3 is 14 residues. CDR3 amino acids: CASSSGTGGDGYTF. CDR3 DNA: TGTGCCAGCAGCTCCGGGACAGGGGGAGATGGCTACACCTTC.

This clone was found a few times. The V gene is TRBV11-3, the J gene TRBJ2-6, with D possibly TRBD1 on 5 matching bases. The CDR3 covers 15 residues. Germline values: CDR1 SGHNT, CDR2 YENEEA. Deletions cut 5 bases from V and 0 bases from J, with 8 bases between. The CDR3 sequence is CASSPDSSGANVLTF. DNA for the CDR3: TGTGCCAGCAGCCCAGACAGCTCTGGGGCCAACGTCCTGACTTTC.

There are a few counts of this clone. The chain recombines TRBV9 with TRBJ2-3, with 10 bases that match TRBD1. The germline V gene encodes CDR1 SGDLS and CDR2 YYNGEE. The CDR3 loop spans 14 amino acids. J lost 4 bases, V lost 5 bases, and 4 bases had no gene match. The CDR3 region is CASSEDRGPDTQYF. CDR3 DNA sequence: TGTGCCAGCAGTGAAGACAGGGGGCCAGATACGCAGTATTTT. Looking up the rest from reference TRBV9 and TRBJ2-3 gives the full variable domain: DSGVTQTPKHLITATGQRVTLRCSPRSGDLSVYWYQQSLDQGLQFLIQYYNGEERAKGNILERFSAQQFPDLHSELNLSSLELGDSALYFCASSEDRGPDTQYFGPGTRLTVL.

The chain recombines TRBV30 with TRBJ1-1; no clear D gene. Germline-derived CDR1 and CDR2 are GTSNPN and SVGIG (reference sequence). V was trimmed by 3 bases and J by 5 bases, leaving 16 bases between them. The CDR3 consists of 14 residues. This CDR3 is CAWRAGPLGTEAFF. The CDR3 nucleotides are TGTGCCTGGAGGGCAGGCCCCTTGGGAACTGAAGCTTTCTTT.

This chain links TRBV11-3 with TRBJ1-1; D is undetermined. Looked up from germline, CDR1 is SGHNT and CDR2 is YENEEA. The CDR3 has 14 residues. V lost 5 bases to trimming and J lost 0 bases, with 10 bases between them. The CDR3 spells CASSALNMNTEAFF. Written as DNA, the CDR3 is TGTGCCAGCAGCGCCCTAAACATGAACACTGAAGCTTTCTTT.

The chain uses TRBV11-3 and TRBJ2-4; 8 bases agree with TRBD2. The germline gives CDR1 SGHNT, CDR2 YENEEA. V lost 5 bases to trimming and J lost 2 bases; unmatched junction nucleotides: 2. This CDR3 spans 14 amino acids. Written as DNA, the CDR3 is TGTGCCAGCAGCACGGGGGGGACCAAAAACATTCAGTACTTC. Its translation is CASSTGGTKNIQYF.

This chain links TRBV15 with TRBJ1-2, with TRBD1 identical over 8 bases. Per the germline V gene, CDR1 is LNHNV and CDR2 is YYDKDF (reference sequence). V was pared by 1 base and J by 6 bases, with 7 bases of the junction left unmatched. There are 15 residues in the CDR3. DNA of the CDR3: TGTGCCACCAGCAGAGTTGGCAGGGGGCTCCATGGCTACACCTTC. It specifies CATSRVGRGLHGYTF.

V is TRBV18 and J is TRBJ2-3; the match to TRBD2 covers 8 bases. Germline CDR1 is KGHSH and CDR2 is LQKENI. The CDR3 contains 14 residues. The trim removed 8 bases at V and 1 base at J, leaving 5 bases unmatched. The CDR3 is CASLREGGTDTQYF. The CDR3 nucleotides read TGTGCCAGCCTCCGGGAGGGGGGCACAGATACGCAGTATTTT.

The gene calls are TRBV28 and TRBJ1-4; D might be TRBD1 (5 bases). V lost 6 bases and J lost 5, with 16 bases in between. This CDR3 comprises 15 residues. Germline V CDR1 and CDR2: MDHEN, SYDVKM. CDR3 sequence (DNA): TGTGCCAGCAGATTAGACCAGGGTTTCAATGAAAAACTGTTTTTT. Translating it yields CASRLDQGFNEKLFF.

The rearrangement links TRBV14 to TRBJ2-6; tentative D call: TRBD1 (5 bases). This CDR3 comprises 16 residues. The V gene's germline CDR1 is SGHDN and CDR2 FVKESK. Trimming left V 2 bases short and J 4 bases short, with 12 bases between. CDR3 in DNA: TGTGCCAGCAGCCAACTTTCAGGGTCCGGGGCCAACGTCCTGACTTTC. It codes for CASSQLSGSGANVLTF.

The chain employs TRBV28 and TRBJ2-1; TRBD2 is a possible D gene (6 bases). Trimming removed 6 bases from V and 6 bases from J, with 24 bases in between. This CDR3 is 17 amino acids long. CDR1 and CDR2 (germline): MDHEN, SYDVKM. CDR3 sequence reads: CASSAPVGSRASNEQFF. For the CDR3, the DNA is TGTGCCAGCAGCGCCCCCGTCGGGAGTAGGGCTTCCAATGAGCAGTTCTTC.

The J gene is TRBJ1-1, the V gene TRBV6-8, with no clear D. V shed 5 bases and J shed 1 base, with 8 bases lying between them. Germline V gene sequence: CDR1 MNHGY, CDR2 SAAAGT. There are 13 residues in the CDR3. CDR3 in amino acids: CASSRTENTEAFF. The CDR3, as DNA: TGTGCCAGCAGTAGGACGGAGAACACTGAAGCTTTCTTT.

This clone was seen a handful of times. The genes are TRBV19 and TRBJ1-1, with no clear D. The ends were cut back, 2 bases at V and 7 bases at J, with 5 bases in the middle. This CDR3 contains 11 residues. The germline gives CDR1 LNHDA, CDR2 SQIVND (reference sequence). This chain's CDR3 is CASSISYEAFF. CDR3 nucleotides: TGTGCCAGTAGTATATCGTATGAAGCTTTCTTT. The complete variable domain, with remaining parts taken from reference TRBV19 and TRBJ1-1, reads DGGITQSPKYLFRKEGQNVTLSCEQNLNHDAMYWYRQDPGQGLRLIYYSQIVNDFQKGDIAEGYSVSREKKESFPLTVTSAQKNPTAFYLCASSISYEAFFGQGTRLTVV.

The table lists this clone with a count of one. The chain has TRBV10-2 and TRBJ2-1, with TRBD1 matching 8 bases. Germline CDR1 and CDR2: WSHSY and SAAADI. CDR3 size: 16 residues. Unmatched junction bases numbered 13, after V lost 4 bases and J lost 8 bases. CDR3 nucleotides: TGCGCCAGCAGTGTTCCCCTCACAGGGGGAAGGGATGAGCAGTTCTTC. Translated: CASSVPLTGGRDEQFF.

This rearrangement joins TRBV19 to TRBJ2-7; D perhaps matches TRBD1 (6 bases). The CDR3 totals 16 residues. V lost 3 bases to trimming and J lost 5 bases, with 20 bases between them. Per germline, CDR1 LNHDA and CDR2 SQIVND (reference sequence). The CDR3 bases are TGTGCCAGTAGTATCGGTCCTAGGGGGTCGAGGAACGAGCAGTACTTC. Translation gives CASSIGPRGSRNEQYF.

The rearrangement uses TRBV19 and TRBJ1-5; possible D gene TRBD1, 6 bases. The CDR3 spans 16 residues. Germline V lookup: CDR1 LNHDA, CDR2 SQIVND (reference sequence). V was trimmed by 3 bases and J by 0 bases, leaving 12 bases between them. In DNA form, the CDR3 reads TGTGCCAGTAGTATGGCCGGGACATTTAGCAATCAGCCCCAGCATTTT. Protein product: CASSMAGTFSNQPQHF.

This clone was seen more than once but under ten times. This chain uses TRBV11-3 with TRBJ1-4, with 8 bases aligning to TRBD1. Looked up from germline, CDR1 is SGHNT and CDR2 is YENEEA. This CDR3 region has 17 residues. V was clipped by 5 bases and J by 4 bases; unmatched bases: 12. In nucleotides, the CDR3 is TGTGCCAGCAGCCCCCCCGCGACAGGGGCCCTTAATGAAAAACTGTTTTTT. It is translated as CASSPPATGALNEKLFF.

This clone was detected only once. The rearrangement joins TRBV19 to TRBJ2-4; 7 bases fit TRBD2. CDR3 length: 20 amino acids. Trimming removed 1 base from V and 0 bases from J; junction bases left unmatched: 15. The germline V gene has CDR1 LNHDA and CDR2 SQIVND (reference sequence). The CDR3 DNA follows: TGTGCCAGTAGTATAGGGGGAGGGAGCGGGGATCTACTAGCCAAAAACATTCAGTACTTC. Amino acid sequence: CASSIGGGSGDLLAKNIQYF.

The chain joins TRBV15 to TRBJ2-1; 15 bases are a match to TRBD2. The length of the CDR3 is 17 residues. Germline CDR1 LNHNV, CDR2 YYDKDF (reference sequence). The V segment lost 3 bases and the J segment 7 bases; nucleotides outside the gene matches: 7. The CDR3 protein is CATSSRRTSGRVNEQFF. DNA of the CDR3: TGTGCCACCAGCAGCAGAAGGACTAGCGGGAGGGTAAATGAGCAGTTCTTC.

This chain links TRBV10-2 with TRBJ1-2; 10 bases fit TRBD1. Looked up from germline, CDR1 is WSHSY and CDR2 is SAAADI. This CDR3 has 14 residues. With 6 bases clipped from V and 6 bases from J, the junction kept 7 bases outside the gene matches. CDR3 nucleotide sequence: TGCGCCAGCAGCTCCCCGGGACAGGGGAATGGCTACACCTTC. Protein: CASSSPGQGNGYTF.

The rearrangement joins TRBV18 to TRBJ1-1; D call uncertain. CDR1 KGHSH and CDR2 LQKENI come from the germline V gene. The CDR3 consists of 14 residues. The V and J ends lost 5 bases and 3 bases respectively, with 13 bases between them. The CDR3 nucleotides read TGTGCCAGCTCAACAACGGAATCTGACACTGAAGCTTTCTTT. Amino acid sequence: CASSTTESDTEAFF.

This clone was recorded a few times. This chain links TRBV18 with TRBJ1-1; no clear D. The CDR3 extends over 12 amino acids. Germline CDR1 is KGHSH and CDR2 is LQKENI. V was clipped by 2 bases and J by 5 bases, with 6 bases between them. CDR3 loop: CASSPEWTEAFF. The CDR3 DNA reads as TGTGCCAGCTCACCAGAATGGACTGAAGCTTTCTTT. Supplemented by reference TRBV18 and TRBJ1-1, the full variable domain reads NAGVMQNPRHLVRRRGQEARLRCSPMKGHSHVYWYRQLPEEGLKFMVYLQKENIIDESGMPKERFSAEFPKEGPSILRIQQVVRGDSAAYFCASSPEWTEAFFGQGTRLTVV.